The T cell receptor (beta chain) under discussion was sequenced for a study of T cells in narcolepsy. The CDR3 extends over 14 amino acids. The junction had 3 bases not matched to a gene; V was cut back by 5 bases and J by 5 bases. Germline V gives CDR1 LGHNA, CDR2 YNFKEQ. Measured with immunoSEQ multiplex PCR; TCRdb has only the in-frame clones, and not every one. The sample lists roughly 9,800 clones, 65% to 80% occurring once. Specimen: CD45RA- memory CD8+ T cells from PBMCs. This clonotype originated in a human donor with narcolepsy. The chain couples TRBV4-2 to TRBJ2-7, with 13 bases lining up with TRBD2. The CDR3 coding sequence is TGTGCCAGCAGCGTCGGACTAGCGGGAGACGAGCAGTACTTC. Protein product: CASSVGLAGDEQYF.